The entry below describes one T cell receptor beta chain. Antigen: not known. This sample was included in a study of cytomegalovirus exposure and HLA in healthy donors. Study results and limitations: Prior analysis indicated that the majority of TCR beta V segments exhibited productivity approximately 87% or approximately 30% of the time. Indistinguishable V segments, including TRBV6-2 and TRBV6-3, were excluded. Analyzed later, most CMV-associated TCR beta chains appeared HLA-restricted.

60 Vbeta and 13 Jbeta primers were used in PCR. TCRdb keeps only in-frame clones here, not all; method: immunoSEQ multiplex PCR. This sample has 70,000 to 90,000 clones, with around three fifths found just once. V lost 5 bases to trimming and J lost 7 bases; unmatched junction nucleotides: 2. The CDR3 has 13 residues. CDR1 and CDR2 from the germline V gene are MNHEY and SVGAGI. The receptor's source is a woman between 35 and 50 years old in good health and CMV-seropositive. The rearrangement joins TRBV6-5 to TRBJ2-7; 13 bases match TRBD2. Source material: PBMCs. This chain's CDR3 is CASSQGLAGEQYF. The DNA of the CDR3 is TGTGCCAGCAGTCAGGGACTAGCGGGGGAGCAGTACTTC.